These 18 T cell receptor beta chains were all obtained from the same sample, sequenced in a study of blood T cell repertoires in COVID-19 (dated by TCRdb to the early 2020s). The library came from the immunoSEQ multiplex PCR assay. The source is immuneACCESS, and TCRdb retained only in-frame sequences with V and J called. Part of the clones is not carried over; for the studies checked, unresolved V genes explain less than half of this, and the remainder is unexplained. Present in this sample are about 100,000 clones, approximately 88% of which were seen just once. 4% to 6% of the sample is in the top ten clones. Sequences were obtained from peripheral blood. The origin of the receptors is a human donor in a cohort sampled during active COVID-19.

This rearrangement joins TRBV5-1 to TRBJ2-2, with D maybe TRBD1 (5 bases). Trimming shortened V by 2 bases and J by 7 bases, and 9 bases separated the two germline ends. In germline, CDR1 is SGHRS, CDR2 YFSETQ. The CDR3 runs 13 residues. The CDR3 protein is CASSLTGGGELFF. DNA for the CDR3: TGCGCCAGCAGCTTAACAGGCGGCGGGGAGCTGTTTTTT.

This clone was recorded once. The V gene is TRBV30, the J gene TRBJ1-6; D unresolved. The V gene lost 3 bases and the J gene lost 10 bases, with 16 bases spanning the gap. CDR1 and CDR2 from the germline V gene are GTSNPN and SVGIG (reference sequence). The CDR3 extends over 14 amino acids. DNA of the CDR3: TGTGCCTGGAGAGGGAGGGCGAGTGGGTCACCCCTCCACTTT. It codes for CAWRGRASGSPLHF.

This clone has only one observation. The chain carries TRBV7-2 and TRBJ2-4, with 12 bases fitting TRBD2. CDR1 and CDR2 (germline): SGHTA, FQGNSA. The trim removed 1 base at V and 2 bases at J, leaving 6 bases unmatched. This CDR3 contains 18 residues. DNA for the CDR3: TGTGCCAGCAGCTTAGTGGGGCTAGCGGGGGGGCCCAAAAACATTCAGTACTTC. It codes for CASSLVGLAGGPKNIQYF. Full variable domain (missing parts from reference TRBV7-2 and TRBJ2-4): GAGVSQSPSNKVTEKGKDVELRCDPISGHTALYWYRQSLGQGLEFLIYFQGNSAPDKSGLPSDRFSAERTGGSVSTLTIQRTQQEDSAVYLCASSLVGLAGGPKNIQYFGAGTRLSVL.

This chain joins TRBV19 and TRBJ2-7; 9 nucleotides agree with TRBD1. Germline-derived CDR1 and CDR2 are LNHDA and SQIVND (reference sequence). There are 14 residues in the CDR3. Trimming at V came to 3 bases and at J to 3 bases, leaving 3 bases not matched to a gene. CDR3 amino acids: CASSIRDRDYEQYF. The CDR3 DNA reads TGTGCCAGTAGTATCAGGGACAGGGACTACGAGCAGTACTTC. The full variable domain, in which reference TRBV19 and TRBJ2-7 provide the parts outside the CDR3, is DGGITQSPKYLFRKEGQNVTLSCEQNLNHDAMYWYRQDPGQGLRLIYYSQIVNDFQKGDIAEGYSVSREKKESFPLTVTSAQKNPTAFYLCASSIRDRDYEQYFGPGTRLTVT.

The chain combines TRBV20-1 with TRBJ1-6; D remains unclear. This CDR3 has 9 amino acids. V was cut by 7 bases and J by 10 bases, with 5 bases left in between. From germline, CDR1 is DFQATT and CDR2 SNEGSKA (reference sequence). In nucleotides, the CDR3 is TGCAGTGGTCGGTCACCCCTCCACTTT. It codes for CSGRSPLHF.

The chain carries TRBV5-1 and TRBJ2-3; D remains unclear. CDR3 length equals 14 residues. With 5 bases removed from V and 2 bases from J, the gap between germline ends came to 12 bases. Germline V lookup: CDR1 SGHRS, CDR2 YFSETQ. CDR3 sequence (DNA): TGCGCCAGCAGTATGACGGGTTACACAGATACGCAGTATTTT. Its protein is CASSMTGYTDTQYF.

V usage is TRBV7-3 and J usage is TRBJ2-1; 12 bases match TRBD2. The CDR3 has 15 amino acids. V was pared by 5 bases and J by 9 bases, with 8 bases of the junction left unmatched. CDR1 and CDR2 (germline): SGHTA, FQGTGA. The CDR3: CASSPSGGEVGEQFF. The DNA for the CDR3 is TGTGCCAGCAGCCCTAGCGGGGGGGAAGTGGGTGAGCAGTTCTTC.

This clone occurred many times. The CDR3 here is CASSLIGRGNSPLHF. CDR3 coding DNA: TGTGCCAGCAGCTTAATAGGGAGGGGAAATTCACCCCTCCACTTT. The chain couples TRBV11-1 to TRBJ1-6; possibly TRBD1 for D (5 bases). Looked up from germline, CDR1 is SGHAT and CDR2 is FQDESV (reference sequence). The CDR3 is 15 residues long. Trimming removed 2 bases from V and 7 bases from J, with 12 bases in between.

The gene calls are TRBV19 and TRBJ2-7; 7 positions agree with TRBD2. This CDR3 is 16 amino acids long. V shed 2 bases, J shed 1 base, and the junction held 8 bases outside the gene matches. From germline, CDR1 is LNHDA and CDR2 SQIVND (reference sequence). The CDR3 sequence: CASSISRRERSYEQYF. In DNA form, the CDR3 reads TGTGCCAGTAGTATAAGTAGGCGGGAGAGGTCCTACGAGCAGTACTTC.

This chain links TRBV3-1 (or the pseudogene TRBV3-2) with TRBJ2-2, with D unclear. The V gene's germline CDR1 is LGHDT and CDR2 YNNKEL (reference sequence). The V end lost 4 bases, the J end lost 3 bases, and 3 bases lay between the germline ends. CDR3 length equals 12 residues. The CDR3 sequence is CASSLDTGELFF. CDR3 nucleotides: TGTGCCAGCAGCCTAGACACCGGGGAGCTGTTTTTT.

V is TRBV4-1 and J is TRBJ2-1; 10 bases agree with TRBD2. Germline trimming cut 2 bases from V and 4 bases from J; bases unmatched to any gene: 5. This CDR3 is built from 16 residues. The germline gives CDR1 MGHRA, CDR2 YSYEKL. The CDR3 bases are TGCGCCAGCAGCCAAACTAGCGGGAAGTCTTACAATGAGCAGTTCTTC. Protein product: CASSQTSGKSYNEQFF.

The rearrangement uses TRBV7-8 and TRBJ1-4; 7 positions match TRBD1. V lost 5 bases, J lost 8 bases, and 11 bases stayed unmatched. CDR1 and CDR2 (germline): SGHVS, FQNEAQ. The CDR3 totals 15 residues. The CDR3 coding sequence is TGTGCCAGCAGCCCTAGACAGGGACAAGAAGAAAAACTGTTTTTT. Amino acid sequence: CASSPRQGQEEKLFF. The full variable domain, rest sourced from reference TRBV7-8 and TRBJ1-4, is GAGVSQSPRYKVAKRGQDVALRCDPISGHVSLFWYQQALGQGPEFLTYFQNEAQLDKSGLPSDRFFAERPEGSVSTLKIQRTQQEDSAVYLCASSPRQGQEEKLFFGSGTQLSVL.

This clone was found once. CDR3 nucleotide sequence: TGCGCCAGCAGCTTGACATCAGTCTCCTATAATTCACCCCTCCACTTT. Its protein product is CASSLTSVSYNSPLHF. V and J are TRBV5-1 and TRBJ1-6; no reliable D call. Germline CDR1 and CDR2: SGHRS and YFSETQ. Trimming took off 1 base at V and 0 bases at J, with 8 bases between the two ends. The length of the CDR3 is 16 residues.

CDR3 sequence: CASSSHKNEQYF. In DNA form, the CDR3 reads TGTGCCAGCAGCTCGCACAAAAACGAGCAGTACTTC. The rearrangement joins TRBV5-4 to TRBJ2-7; D is unresolved. V dropped 3 bases and J dropped 5 bases, with 9 bases sitting between them. Germline-derived CDR1 and CDR2 are SGHNT and YYREEE (reference sequence). The CDR3 contains 12 residues.

The rearrangement uses TRBV4-3 and TRBJ2-2, with D possibly being TRBD1 (6 bases). The V gene's germline CDR1 is LGHNA and CDR2 YSLEER. V lost 3 bases and J lost 2, with 22 bases in between. This CDR3 is 19 amino acids long. CDR3 DNA sequence: TGCGCCAGCAGCCACCTATTGGGACGGCCAGGGGCCAACACCGGGGAGCTGTTTTTT. It yields the protein CASSHLLGRPGANTGELFF.

This chain links TRBV5-8 with TRBJ2-1; 8 positions agree with TRBD1. J gave up 7 bases and V 0 bases, and 6 bases lay outside the gene matches. This CDR3 contains 15 residues. In germline, CDR1 is SGHTS, CDR2 YDEGEE. This chain's CDR3 is CASSLGPTGVNEQFF. The CDR3 nucleotides are TGTGCCAGCAGCTTGGGACCGACAGGGGTGAATGAGCAGTTCTTC.

In this sample, this clone turned up once. J is TRBJ2-7 and V is TRBV28; D uncertain. Trimming shortened V by 6 bases and J by 2 bases, and 8 bases separated the two germline ends. Germline CDR1 reads MDHEN; CDR2 reads SYDVKM. The CDR3 loop spans 12 amino acids. CDR3 coding DNA: TGTGCCAGCAGGGAGCGTACCTACGAGCAGTACTTC. Translation: CASRERTYEQYF.

The chain joins TRBV19 to TRBJ1-3; D gene ambiguous. V was trimmed by 6 bases and J by 0 bases, leaving 12 bases between them. The length of the CDR3 is 15 residues. In germline, CDR1 is LNHDA, CDR2 SQIVND (reference sequence). The DNA of the CDR3 is TGTGCCAGTAGCGGGTACGCCGTCTCTGGAAACACCATATATTTT. Amino acids: CASSGYAVSGNTIYF.